This T cell receptor (beta chain) stems from a study of read filtering for tumor transcriptome and immune sequencing. Across the study: Mean patient age was roughly 66 years, range 47 to 80; 17 male, 14 female. After DNase treatment, RNA was made into whole-transcriptome libraries. IR-seq gave about 3.5 to 10.27 million TCR reads per sample; RNA-seq gave roughly 75 to 1,300.

This CDR3 region has 14 residues. Trimming removed 6 bases from V and 3 bases from J, with 14 bases in between. Worth noting for this clonotype: It may be a read error: a sequence one base away is much more abundant.

Every patient had bone marrow sampled while the disease was active. Molecular barcoded adaptors covering alpha/delta and beta/gamma chains were used on roughly 400 ng RNA. MiXCR, applied by TCRdb to the reads, yields one record per CDR3 protein. The table lists 100,000 to 150,000 distinct CDR3 sequences, over 10% of them singletons. V usage is TRBV12-3 or TRBV12-4 and J usage is TRBJ1-1, with unresolved D. Sequencing was carried out using a population of CD138-negative cells sorted from bone marrow. This sequence originates from a donor aged 40 or older with multiple myeloma. The CDR3 loop reads CASRGIGRYTEAFF. CDR3 coding DNA: TGTGCCAGCAGGGGGATAGGGCGGTACACTGAAGCTTTCTTT.